The 5 T cell receptor beta chains below come from one sample, sequenced in a study of blood T cell repertoires in COVID-19. Some clones are missing from TCRdb's copy, which holds only in-frame ones; the method was immunoSEQ multiplex PCR. The sample lists around 230,000 clones, approximately 83% occurring once. The specimen sequenced was PBMCs or T cells enriched from blood (not recorded which). Receptors were obtained from a woman aged 40 to 49 with acute COVID-19.

The chain has TRBV4-1 and TRBJ2-4; 12 positions match TRBD2. Germline-derived CDR1 and CDR2 are MGHRA and YSYEKL. V lost 4 bases, J lost 1 base, and 11 bases stayed unmatched. CDR3 length equals 19 residues. CDR3 region: CASSLAATSGSWAKNIQYF. The CDR3 DNA reads TGCGCCAGCAGCCTAGCCGCGACTAGCGGGAGCTGGGCCAAAAACATTCAGTACTTC.

The rearrangement uses TRBV5-4 and TRBJ1-1; possible D gene TRBD1, 5 bases. CDR1 is SGHNT and CDR2 is YYREEE in the germline V gene (reference sequence). The CDR3 length is 13 residues. The V and J ends lost 2 bases and 5 bases respectively, with 10 bases between them. For the CDR3, the DNA is TGTGCCAGCAGCTTTCCGGGGGGGACTGAAGCTTTCTTT. This gives the protein CASSFPGGTEAFF.

The gene calls are TRBV12-3 or TRBV12-4 and TRBJ1-2; D is unclear. This CDR3 is built from 12 residues. V dropped 6 bases and J dropped 8 bases, with 13 bases sitting between them. Here the CDR3 reads CASREGEGGYTF. CDR3 DNA sequence: TGTGCCAGCAGAGAAGGAGAGGGCGGCTACACCTTC.

The J gene is TRBJ2-5, the V gene TRBV29-1, with TRBD1 identical over 8 bases. The CDR3 totals 15 residues. Germline V gene sequence: CDR1 SQVTM, CDR2 ANQGSEA. V shed 3 bases and J 2 bases; nucleotides not matched to a gene: 8. In DNA form, the CDR3 reads TGCAGCGTTGATAGGGGGGACAGGTCACAAGAGACCCAGTACTTC. Its protein is CSVDRGDRSQETQYF.

The chain carries TRBV10-2 and TRBJ2-7; D is unclear. Germline values: CDR1 WSHSY, CDR2 SAAADI. The CDR3 runs 12 residues. V was pared by 2 bases and J by 7 bases, with 9 bases between. CDR3: CASSENFLEQYF. The CDR3 coding sequence is TGCGCCAGCAGTGAGAACTTTCTTGAGCAGTACTTC.